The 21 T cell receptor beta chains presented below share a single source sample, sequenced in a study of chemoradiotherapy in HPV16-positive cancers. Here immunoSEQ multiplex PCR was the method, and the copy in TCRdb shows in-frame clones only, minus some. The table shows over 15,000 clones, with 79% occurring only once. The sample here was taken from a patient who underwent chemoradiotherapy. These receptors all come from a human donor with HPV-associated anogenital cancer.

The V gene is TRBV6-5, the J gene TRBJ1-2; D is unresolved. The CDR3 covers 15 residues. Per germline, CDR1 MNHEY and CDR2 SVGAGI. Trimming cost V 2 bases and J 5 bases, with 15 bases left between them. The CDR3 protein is CASSYGPSPNYGYTF. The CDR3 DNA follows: TGTGCCAGCAGTTACGGACCTTCCCCGAATTATGGCTACACCTTC.

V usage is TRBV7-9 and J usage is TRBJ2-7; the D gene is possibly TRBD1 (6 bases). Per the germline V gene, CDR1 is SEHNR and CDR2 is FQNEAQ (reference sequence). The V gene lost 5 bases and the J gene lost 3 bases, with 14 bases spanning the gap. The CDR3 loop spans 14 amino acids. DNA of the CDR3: TGTGCCAGCAGCCCAAAACAGGGTGGCTACGAGCAGTACTTC. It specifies CASSPKQGGYEQYF.

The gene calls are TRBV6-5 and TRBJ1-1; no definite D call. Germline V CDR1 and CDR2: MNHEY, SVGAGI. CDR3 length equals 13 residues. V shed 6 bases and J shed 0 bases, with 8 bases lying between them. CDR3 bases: TGTGCCAGCAGGGCCATCATGAACACTGAAGCTTTCTTT. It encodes CASRAIMNTEAFF.

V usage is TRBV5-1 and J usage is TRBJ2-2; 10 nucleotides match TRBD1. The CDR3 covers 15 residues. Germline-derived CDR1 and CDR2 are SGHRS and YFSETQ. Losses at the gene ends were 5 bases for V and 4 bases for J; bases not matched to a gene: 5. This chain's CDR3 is CASSTGQGFTGELFF. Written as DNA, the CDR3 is TGCGCCAGCAGTACGGGACAGGGGTTCACCGGGGAGCTGTTTTTT.

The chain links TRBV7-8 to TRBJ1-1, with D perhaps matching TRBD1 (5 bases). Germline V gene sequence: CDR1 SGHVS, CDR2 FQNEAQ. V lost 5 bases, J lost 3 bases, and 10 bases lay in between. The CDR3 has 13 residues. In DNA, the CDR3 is TGTGCCAGCAGCAACACAGGAGACACTGAAGCTTTCTTT. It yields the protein CASSNTGDTEAFF.

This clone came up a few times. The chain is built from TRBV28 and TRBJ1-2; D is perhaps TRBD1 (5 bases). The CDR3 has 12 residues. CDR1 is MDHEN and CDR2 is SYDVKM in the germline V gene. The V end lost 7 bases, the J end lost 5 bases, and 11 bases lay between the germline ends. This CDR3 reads CASTRDSYGYTF. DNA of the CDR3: TGTGCCAGCACCAGGGATTCGTATGGCTACACCTTC.

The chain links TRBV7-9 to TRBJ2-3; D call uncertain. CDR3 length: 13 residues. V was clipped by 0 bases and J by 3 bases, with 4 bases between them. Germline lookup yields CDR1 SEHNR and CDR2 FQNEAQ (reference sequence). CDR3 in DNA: TGTGCCAGCAGCTTAGCGCTGACAGATACGCAGTATTTT. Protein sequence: CASSLALTDTQYF.

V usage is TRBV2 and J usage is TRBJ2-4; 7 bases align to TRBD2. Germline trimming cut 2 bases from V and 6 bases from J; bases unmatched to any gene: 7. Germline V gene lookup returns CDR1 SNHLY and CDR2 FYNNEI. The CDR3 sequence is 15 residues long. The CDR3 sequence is CASSERGRDGNIQYF. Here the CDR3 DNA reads TGTGCCAGCAGTGAACGAGGGAGGGATGGAAACATTCAGTACTTC.

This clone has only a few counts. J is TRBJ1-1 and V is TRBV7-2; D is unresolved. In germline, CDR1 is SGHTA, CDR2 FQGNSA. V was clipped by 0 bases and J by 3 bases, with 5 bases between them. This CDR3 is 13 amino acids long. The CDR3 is CASSLAWYTEAFF. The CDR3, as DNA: TGTGCCAGCAGCTTAGCGTGGTACACTGAAGCTTTCTTT. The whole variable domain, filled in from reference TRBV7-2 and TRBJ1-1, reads GAGVSQSPSNKVTEKGKDVELRCDPISGHTALYWYRQSLGQGLEFLIYFQGNSAPDKSGLPSDRFSAERTGGSVSTLTIQRTQQEDSAVYLCASSLAWYTEAFFGQGTRLTVV.

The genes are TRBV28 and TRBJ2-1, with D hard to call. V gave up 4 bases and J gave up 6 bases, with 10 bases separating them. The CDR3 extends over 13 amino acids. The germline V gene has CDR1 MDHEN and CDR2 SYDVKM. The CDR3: CASSSPSSNEQFF. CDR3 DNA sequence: TGTGCCAGCAGTTCCCCATCTAGCAATGAGCAGTTCTTC.

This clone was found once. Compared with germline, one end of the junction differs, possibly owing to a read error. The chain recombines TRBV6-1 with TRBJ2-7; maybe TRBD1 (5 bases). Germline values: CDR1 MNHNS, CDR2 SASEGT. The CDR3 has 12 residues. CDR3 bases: TGTGCCAGCAGTCCGAACTTTGACAGCGCGTGCTTC. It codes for CASSPNFDSACF.

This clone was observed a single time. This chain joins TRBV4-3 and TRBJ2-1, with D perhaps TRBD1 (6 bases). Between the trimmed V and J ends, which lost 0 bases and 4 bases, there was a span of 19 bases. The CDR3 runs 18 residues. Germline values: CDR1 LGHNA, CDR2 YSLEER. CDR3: CASSQEGLAGASYNEQFF. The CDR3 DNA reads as TGCGCCAGCAGCCAAGAAGGCTTGGCAGGGGCCTCGTACAATGAGCAGTTCTTC.

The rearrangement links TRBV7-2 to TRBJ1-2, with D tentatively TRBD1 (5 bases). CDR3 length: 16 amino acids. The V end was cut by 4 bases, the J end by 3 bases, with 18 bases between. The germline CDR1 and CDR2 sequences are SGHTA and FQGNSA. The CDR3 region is CASSSGRLLKDYGYTF. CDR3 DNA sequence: TGTGCCAGCAGCTCGGGACGTTTGCTAAAGGACTATGGCTACACCTTC.

The CDR3 is CASSDQGASGNTIYF. CDR3 sequence (DNA): TGTGCCAGCTCAGACCAGGGGGCGTCCGGAAACACCATATATTTT. The J gene is TRBJ1-3, the V gene TRBV18; TRBD1 agrees at 8 bases. CDR1 is KGHSH, CDR2 LQKENI, per germline. CDR3 length: 15 amino acids. The trim removed 5 bases at V and 4 bases at J, leaving 7 bases unmatched.

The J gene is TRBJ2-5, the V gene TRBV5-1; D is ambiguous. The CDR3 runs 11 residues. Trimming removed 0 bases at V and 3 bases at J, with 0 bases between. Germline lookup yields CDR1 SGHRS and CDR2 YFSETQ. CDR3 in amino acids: CASSLEETQYF. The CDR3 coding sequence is TGCGCCAGCAGCTTGGAAGAGACCCAGTACTTC.

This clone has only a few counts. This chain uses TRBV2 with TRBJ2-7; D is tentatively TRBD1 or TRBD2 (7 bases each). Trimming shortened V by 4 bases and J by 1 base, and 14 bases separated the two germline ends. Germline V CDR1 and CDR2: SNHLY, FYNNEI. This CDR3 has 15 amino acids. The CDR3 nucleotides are TGTGCCAGCAGTGCCGGGGGGACAGCTTCCTACGAGCAGTACTTC. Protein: CASSAGGTASYEQYF.

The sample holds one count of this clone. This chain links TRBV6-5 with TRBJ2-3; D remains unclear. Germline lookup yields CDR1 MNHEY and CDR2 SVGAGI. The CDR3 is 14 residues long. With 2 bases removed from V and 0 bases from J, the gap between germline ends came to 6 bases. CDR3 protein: CASSYRISTDTQYF. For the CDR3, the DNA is TGTGCCAGCAGTTACCGAATTAGCACAGATACGCAGTATTTT.

CDR3: CAGTRESNYGYTF. The CDR3 coding sequence is TGTGCCGGGACCAGGGAGTCTAACTATGGCTACACCTTC. This sequence joins TRBV30 and TRBJ1-2; D might be TRBD1 (5 bases). V was clipped by 8 bases and J by 0 bases, with 13 bases between them. Per the germline V gene, CDR1 is GTSNPN and CDR2 is SVGIG (reference sequence). The CDR3 has 13 residues.

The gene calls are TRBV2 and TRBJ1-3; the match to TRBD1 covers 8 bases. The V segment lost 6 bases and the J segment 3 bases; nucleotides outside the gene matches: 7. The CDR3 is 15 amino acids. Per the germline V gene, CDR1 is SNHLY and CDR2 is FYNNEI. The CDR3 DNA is TGTGCCAGCAGGCGCCAGGGGGCAGGTGGAAACACCATATATTTT. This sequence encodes CASRRQGAGGNTIYF.

The CDR3 here is CASSWNRGLQYF. The CDR3 region has the DNA TGTGCCAGCAGCTGGAACAGGGGGCTTCAGTATTTT. The rearrangement uses TRBV7-3 and TRBJ2-3; 9 bases align to TRBD1. The CDR3 length is 12 residues. The germline gives CDR1 SGHTA, CDR2 FQGTGA. V dropped 4 bases and J dropped 12; count of bases not matched to a gene: 5.

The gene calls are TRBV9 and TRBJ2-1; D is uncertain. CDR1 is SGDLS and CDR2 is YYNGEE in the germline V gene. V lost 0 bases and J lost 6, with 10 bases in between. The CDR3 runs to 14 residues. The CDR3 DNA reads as TGTGCCAGCAGCGTAGAAATGCCTGGCAATGAGCAGTTCTTC. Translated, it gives CASSVEMPGNEQFF. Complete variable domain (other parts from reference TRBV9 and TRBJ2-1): DSGVTQTPKHLITATGQRVTLRCSPRSGDLSVYWYQQSLDQGLQFLIQYYNGEERAKGNILERFSAQQFPDLHSELNLSSLELGDSALYFCASSVEMPGNEQFFGPGTRLTVL.